This TCR beta chain was recovered during a study of naive CD8 T cells in extremely preterm neonates. About the research overall: The methods list adults as 20-50 years; the abstract says 25-50. Study results and caveats: Compared with all age groups, preterm neonates showed less repertoire richness.

The CDR3 length is 14 residues. Germline loops: CDR1 MDHEN, CDR2 SYDVKM. V gave up 0 bases and J gave up 8 bases, with 13 bases separating them. The method was immunoSEQ multiplex PCR; TCRdb's version includes in-frame clones alone and lacks a portion of them. The data hold approximately 4,800 clones, with around 97% observed a single time. This clone was recorded only once. Antigen specificity is unknown. The chain links TRBV28 to TRBJ1-2; no reliable D call. The specimen sequenced was naive CD8+ T cells from blood. The receptor was isolated from a human donor in good health. The CDR3 loop reads CASSLWGSSQGYTF. In DNA form, the CDR3 reads TGTGCCAGCAGTTTATGGGGGAGTTCCCAAGGCTACACCTTC.